The following is a TCR beta chain sequence with its context. These data belong to a study of blood T cell repertoires in COVID-19. Study-wide background: Samples representing acute and convalescent COVID-19 were sourced from the United States, Italy and Spain. PBMCs, B-cell-depleted T cells, or T cells provided the cDNA or gDNA that made up the material.

Germline assignment: CDR1 KGHSH and CDR2 LQKENI. V was clipped by 6 bases and J by 5 bases, with 14 bases between them. The CDR3 has 14 residues. Per the original data handling: Using reference gene primer amplification, nucleated cell counts were estimated. The repertoire was sequenced with immunoSEQ multiplex PCR; TCRdb's copy has only in-frame clones and lacks some. D and trimming were read from the DNA, whereas the V and J calls and clone size are those reported in that table. The table has roughly 250,000 clones, around 86% seen once. This chain links TRBV18 with TRBJ1-3; a weak D match, TRBD1 (6 bases). Sequencing was done on a sample of peripheral blood. This TCR was recovered from a woman in her sixties or seventies with active or convalescent COVID-19. The CDR3 is CASSPGTLRNTIYF. The CDR3 coding sequence is TGTGCCAGCTCCCCTGGGACACTCCGAAACACCATATATTTT.